The present TCR beta chain was sequenced within a study of blood T cell repertoires in COVID-19. J gave up 6 bases and V 2 bases, and 5 bases lay outside the gene matches. The CDR3 consists of 14 residues. The germline V gene has CDR1 ENHRY and CDR2 SYGVKD. As originally analysed: It was from reference gene primer amplification that nucleated cell counts were estimated. This table comes from immunoSEQ multiplex PCR, and its TCRdb copy is limited to in-frame clones, with some not included. For V, J and clone size, that table is used; D and trimming come from the DNA. The sample consists of roughly 500,000 clones, 88% of them appearing once. Ages ranged from about 18 to 89 years, with residence in about 23 US areas. Cohort 3 donors counted as recovered after two negative PCRs, clearance, or resolved symptoms. This clone was seen more than once but under ten times.

Sequencing was performed on PBMCs or T cells enriched from blood (not recorded which). J is TRBJ2-3 and V is TRBV10-3; 7 bases align to TRBD1. The clonotype was recovered from a woman aged 40 to 49 who had recovered from COVID-19. The CDR3 protein is CAISEKGAGDTQYF. CDR3 nucleotides: TGTGCCATCAGTGAGAAGGGGGCGGGCGATACGCAGTATTTT.